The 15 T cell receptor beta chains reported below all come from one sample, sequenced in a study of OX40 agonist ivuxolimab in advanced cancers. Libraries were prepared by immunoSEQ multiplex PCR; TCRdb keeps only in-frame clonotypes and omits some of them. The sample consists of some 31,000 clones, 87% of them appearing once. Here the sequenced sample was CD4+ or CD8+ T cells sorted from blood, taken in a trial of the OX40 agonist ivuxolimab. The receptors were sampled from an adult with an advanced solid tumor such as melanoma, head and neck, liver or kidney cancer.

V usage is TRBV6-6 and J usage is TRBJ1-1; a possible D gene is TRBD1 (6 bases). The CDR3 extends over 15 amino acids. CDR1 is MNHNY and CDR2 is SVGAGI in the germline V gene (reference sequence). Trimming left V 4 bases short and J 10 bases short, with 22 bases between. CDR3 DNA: TGTGCCAGCAGTTTGGGACAAGGTTTTCCCGACCGAGCTTTCTTT. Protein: CASSLGQGFPDRAFF.

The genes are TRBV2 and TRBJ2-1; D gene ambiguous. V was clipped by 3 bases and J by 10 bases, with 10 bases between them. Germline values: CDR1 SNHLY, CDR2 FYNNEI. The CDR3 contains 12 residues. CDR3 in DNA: TGTGCCAGCAGTGAGTACGGTCCGGAGCAGTTCTTC. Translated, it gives CASSEYGPEQFF.

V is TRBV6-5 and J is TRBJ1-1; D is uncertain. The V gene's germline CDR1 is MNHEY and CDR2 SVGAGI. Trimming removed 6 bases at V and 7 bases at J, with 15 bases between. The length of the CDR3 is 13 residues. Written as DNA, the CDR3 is TGTGCCAGCAGGGCCTCCAACAGAGATGAAGCTTTCTTT. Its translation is CASRASNRDEAFF.

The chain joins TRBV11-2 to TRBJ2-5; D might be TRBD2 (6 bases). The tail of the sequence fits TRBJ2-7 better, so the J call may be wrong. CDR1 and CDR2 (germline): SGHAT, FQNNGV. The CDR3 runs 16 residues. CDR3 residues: CASSLDLAGPIYEQYF. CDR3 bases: TGTGCCAGCAGCTTAGATCTCGCGGGGCCCATTTACGAGCAGTACTTC.

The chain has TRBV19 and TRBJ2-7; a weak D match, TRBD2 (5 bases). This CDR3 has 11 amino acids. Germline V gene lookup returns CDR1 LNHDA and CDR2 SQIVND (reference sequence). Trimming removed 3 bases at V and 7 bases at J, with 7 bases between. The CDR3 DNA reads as TGTGCCAGTAGTATCCGGAGGGAGCAGTACTTC. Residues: CASSIRREQYF. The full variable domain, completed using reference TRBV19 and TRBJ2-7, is DGGITQSPKYLFRKEGQNVTLSCEQNLNHDAMYWYRQDPGQGLRLIYYSQIVNDFQKGDIAEGYSVSREKKESFPLTVTSAQKNPTAFYLCASSIRREQYFGPGTRLTVT.

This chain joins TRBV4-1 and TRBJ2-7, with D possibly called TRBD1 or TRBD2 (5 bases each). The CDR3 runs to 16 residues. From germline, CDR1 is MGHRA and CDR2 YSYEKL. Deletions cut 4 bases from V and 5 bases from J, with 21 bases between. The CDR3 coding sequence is TGCGCCAGCAGCCTTAGACCGGGACCGCTAGGCCACGAGCAGTACTTC. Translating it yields CASSLRPGPLGHEQYF.

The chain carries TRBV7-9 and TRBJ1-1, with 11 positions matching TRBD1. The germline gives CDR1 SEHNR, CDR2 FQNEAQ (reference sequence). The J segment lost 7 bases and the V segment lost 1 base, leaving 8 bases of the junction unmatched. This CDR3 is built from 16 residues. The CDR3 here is CASSLDRTGGVGEAFF. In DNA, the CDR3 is TGTGCCAGCAGCTTAGACCGGACAGGGGGCGTGGGTGAAGCTTTCTTT.

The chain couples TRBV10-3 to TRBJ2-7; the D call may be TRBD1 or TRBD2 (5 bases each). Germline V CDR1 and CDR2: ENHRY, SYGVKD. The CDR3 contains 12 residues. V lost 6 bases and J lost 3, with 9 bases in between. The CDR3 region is CAISRESYEQYF. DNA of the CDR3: TGTGCCATCAGCAGGGAGAGCTACGAGCAGTACTTC.

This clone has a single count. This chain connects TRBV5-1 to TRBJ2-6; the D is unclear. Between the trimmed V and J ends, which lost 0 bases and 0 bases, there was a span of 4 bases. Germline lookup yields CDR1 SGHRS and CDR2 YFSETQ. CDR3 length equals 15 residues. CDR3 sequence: CASSLVGSGANVLTF. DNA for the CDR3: TGCGCCAGCAGCTTGGTGGGCTCTGGGGCCAACGTCCTGACTTTC.

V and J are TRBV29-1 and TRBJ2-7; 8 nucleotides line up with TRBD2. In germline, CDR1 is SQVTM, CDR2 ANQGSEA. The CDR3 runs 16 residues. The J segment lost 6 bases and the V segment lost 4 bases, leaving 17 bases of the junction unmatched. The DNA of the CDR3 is TGCAGCGTTGCAGCGGGTCCGGGACTAGAAATTCGCGAGCAGTACTTC. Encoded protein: CSVAAGPGLEIREQYF.

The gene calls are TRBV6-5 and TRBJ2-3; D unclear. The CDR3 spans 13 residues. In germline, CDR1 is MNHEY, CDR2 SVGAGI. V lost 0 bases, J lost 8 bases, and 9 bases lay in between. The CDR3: CASSYSIYGTQYF. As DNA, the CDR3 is TGTGCCAGCAGTTACTCGATTTACGGTACGCAGTATTTT.

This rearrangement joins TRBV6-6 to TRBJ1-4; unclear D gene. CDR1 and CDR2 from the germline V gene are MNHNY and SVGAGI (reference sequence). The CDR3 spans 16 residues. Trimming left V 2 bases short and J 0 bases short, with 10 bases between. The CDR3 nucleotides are TGTGCCAGCAGTTACCAAAGCGCGCCAACTAATGAAAAACTGTTTTTT. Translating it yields CASSYQSAPTNEKLFF.

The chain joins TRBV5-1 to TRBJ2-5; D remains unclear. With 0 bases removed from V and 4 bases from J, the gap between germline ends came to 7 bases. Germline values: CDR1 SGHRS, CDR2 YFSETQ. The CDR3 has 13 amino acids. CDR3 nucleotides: TGCGCCAGCAGCTTGGAGGCCCGAGAGACCCAGTACTTC. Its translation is CASSLEARETQYF.

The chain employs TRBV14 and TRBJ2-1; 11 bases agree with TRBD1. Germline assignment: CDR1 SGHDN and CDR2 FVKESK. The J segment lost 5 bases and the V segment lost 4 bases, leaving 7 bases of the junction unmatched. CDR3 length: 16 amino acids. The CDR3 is CASSLIPGQGDNEQFF. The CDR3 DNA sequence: TGTGCCAGCAGCCTTATTCCGGGACAGGGGGACAATGAGCAGTTCTTC. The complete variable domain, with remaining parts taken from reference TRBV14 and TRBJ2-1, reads EAGVTQFPSHSVIEKGQTVTLRCDPISGHDNLYWYRRVMGKEIKFLLHFVKESKQDESGMPNNRFLAERTGGTYSTLKVQPAELEDSGVYFCASSLIPGQGDNEQFFGPGTRLTVL.

The DNA for the CDR3 is TGTGCCAGCAGCGAAGCCGGCATAGCGAGTTGGGATGAGCAGTTCTTC. Its protein product is CASSEAGIASWDEQFF. The rearrangement links TRBV11-1 to TRBJ2-1; a possible D gene is TRBD2 (5 bases). CDR1 and CDR2 (germline): SGHAT, FQDESV (reference sequence). V shed 5 bases and J shed 8 bases, with 22 bases lying between them. The CDR3 has 16 residues.